The T cell receptor (beta chain) under discussion was sequenced for a study of T cells in localized non-small cell lung cancer. Overall study results and limits: Owing to sequencing of a solitary tumor region, heterogeneity cannot be discounted. Longer overall survival associated with higher blood T cell density; shorter survival with higher adjacent-lung clonality.

Assay used: immunoSEQ multiplex PCR; TCRdb lists only in-frame clones, some missing. The sample consists of 20,000 to 30,000 clones, roughly nine tenths of them appearing once. This clone was recorded only once. The antigen is undetermined. The receptor's source is a man aged 35 to 69 with stage III squamous cell lung carcinoma. Sequenced here: peripheral blood, sampled before any cancer treatment.

CDR3 bases: TGTGCCAGTAACATAAGGGTCCGGACAGGGGGTTACAATGAGCAGTTCTTC. Translation: CASNIRVRTGGYNEQFF. The rearrangement links TRBV19 to TRBJ2-1, with 10 nucleotides matching TRBD1. Germline loops: CDR1 LNHDA, CDR2 SQIVND (reference sequence). The CDR3 covers 17 residues. V was pared by 7 bases and J by 4 bases, with 13 bases of the junction left unmatched.